The clone carrying this T cell receptor beta chain was seen many times. CDR3 length equals 11 residues. V was shortened by 7 bases and J by 5 bases, with 8 bases between the two germline ends. From germline, CDR1 is SNHLY and CDR2 FYNNEI. Patients having uncontrolled infection, another autoimmune disease, pregnancy or lactation were not included. The data were taken from a study of T cells in Graves' hyperthyroidism and ophthalmopathy. Researchers amplified the TCR beta CDR3 regions from RNA transcripts. TCR CDR3 underwent first-round RT-PCR with the HTBI primer set. TCRdb re-derived calls from the multiplex PCR reads in MiXCR, one entry per CDR3 protein. Here the sample spans nearly 600,000 distinct CDR3 sequences, 11% to 15% being singletons.

V gene TRBV2 combines with J gene TRBJ2-5, with D uncertain. This sequence was found in a woman aged 18-29 years with Graves' ophthalmopathy. Sequencing was carried out using blood. CDR3 nucleotides: TGTGCCAGCACCCGGTCGGAGACCCAGTACTTC. Translated: CASTRSETQYF.